Following are 26 T cell receptor beta chains from one sample sequenced in a study of OX40 agonist ivuxolimab in advanced cancers. The repertoire was sequenced with immunoSEQ multiplex PCR; TCRdb's copy has only in-frame clones and lacks some. The table includes 35,000 to 50,000 clones, about 94% detected once. The sample here was CD4+ or CD8+ T cells sorted from blood, taken in a trial of the OX40 agonist ivuxolimab. These TCRs come from an adult with an advanced solid tumor such as melanoma, head and neck, liver or kidney cancer.

The chain links TRBV13 to TRBJ2-7; 13 positions agree with TRBD2. CDR1 and CDR2 (germline): PRHDT, FYEKMQ (reference sequence). The CDR3 sequence is 15 residues long. V was pared by 4 bases and J by 4 bases, with 4 bases of the junction left unmatched. Here the CDR3 DNA reads TGTGCCAGCAGCTCGGGACTAGCGGGGCAGTACGAGCAGTACTTC. Translating it yields CASSSGLAGQYEQYF.

The chain links TRBV7-9 to TRBJ2-3; 9 nucleotides match TRBD1. CDR3 size: 15 residues. With V trimmed by 5 bases and J by 5 bases, 8 bases remained unmatched. Per germline, CDR1 SEHNR and CDR2 FQNEAQ (reference sequence). The CDR3 bases are TGTGCCAGCAGCCCCCGGGACAGGGCGGAAGATACGCAGTATTTT. Its protein product is CASSPRDRAEDTQYF.

The V gene is TRBV5-6, the J gene TRBJ2-2; the D is unclear. There are 13 residues in the CDR3. Germline V gene lookup returns CDR1 SGHDT and CDR2 YYEEEE. V lost 4 bases and J lost 2, with 6 bases in between. In DNA, the CDR3 is TGTGCCAGCAGCCCGGGTAACACCGGGGAGCTGTTTTTT. The encoded protein is CASSPGNTGELFF. Variable domain in full (rest from reference TRBV5-6 and TRBJ2-2): DAGVTQSPTHLIKTRGQQVTLRCSPKSGHDTVSWYQQALGQGPQFIFQYYEEEERQRGNFPDRFSGHQFPNYSSELNVNALLLGDSALYLCASSPGNTGELFFGEGSRLTVL.

The chain uses TRBV2 and TRBJ2-1; TRBD2 is a possible D gene (6 bases). The CDR3 loop spans 15 amino acids. The V gene lost 3 bases and the J gene lost 3 bases, with 12 bases spanning the gap. The germline V gene encodes CDR1 SNHLY and CDR2 FYNNEI. CDR3 region: CASSDVAGLYNEQFF. For the CDR3, the DNA is TGTGCCAGCAGTGATGTGGCGGGACTCTACAATGAGCAGTTCTTC. The full variable domain, rest sourced from reference TRBV2 and TRBJ2-1, is EPEVTQTPSHQVTQMGQEVILRCVPISNHLYFYWYRQILGQKVEFLVSFYNNEISEKSEIFDDQFSVERPDGSNFTLKIRSTKLEDSAMYFCASSDVAGLYNEQFFGPGTRLTVL.

CDR3 loop: CATSDWSYNEQFF. CDR3 DNA sequence: TGTGCCACCTCAGACTGGTCCTACAATGAGCAGTTCTTC. The rearrangement joins TRBV15 to TRBJ2-1; D ambiguous. The CDR3 is made up of 13 amino acids. V dropped 8 bases and J dropped 1 base, with 9 bases sitting between them. The germline CDR1 and CDR2 sequences are LNHNV and YYDKDF (reference sequence).

The chain uses TRBV7-3 and TRBJ1-1; D call uncertain. From germline, CDR1 is SGHTA and CDR2 FQGTGA. Trimming pared 4 bases from V and 4 bases from J, leaving 7 bases between. This CDR3 region has 12 residues. The CDR3 is CASSSPGTEAFF. The CDR3 DNA reads TGTGCCAGCAGCTCCCCGGGCACTGAAGCTTTCTTT.

The chain joins TRBV7-3 to TRBJ2-5, with D maybe TRBD2 (6 bases). V was shortened by 1 base and J by 2 bases, with 8 bases between the two germline ends. CDR1 and CDR2 from the germline V gene are SGHTA and FQGTGA. This CDR3 has 14 amino acids. CDR3: CASSLNAGQETQYF. Here the CDR3 DNA reads TGTGCCAGCAGCTTAAACGCGGGACAAGAGACCCAGTACTTC.

CDR3 residues: CASSRSSGKDEQFF. For the CDR3, the DNA is TGTGCCAGCAGTAGGAGCAGCGGGAAGGATGAGCAGTTCTTC. V is TRBV7-9 and J is TRBJ2-1, with 7 bases lining up with TRBD2. The CDR3 runs 14 residues. Germline CDR1 is SEHNR and CDR2 is FQNEAQ (reference sequence). Losses at the gene ends were 6 bases for V and 8 bases for J; bases not matched to a gene: 10.

The chain recombines TRBV6-5 with TRBJ2-7, with TRBD1 matching over 9 bases. Trimming took 4 bases from V and 1 from J; bases not matched to a gene: 5. This CDR3 is built from 15 residues. Looked up from germline, CDR1 is MNHEY and CDR2 is SVGAGI. The CDR3 reads CASSFSGTGSYEQYF. The CDR3 DNA reads as TGTGCCAGCAGTTTCTCCGGGACAGGGTCCTACGAGCAGTACTTC.

This rearrangement joins TRBV27 to TRBJ2-3, with 9 bases lining up with TRBD2. The CDR3 totals 16 residues. V dropped 5 bases and J dropped 1; count of bases not matched to a gene: 7. Germline CDR1 MNHEY, CDR2 SMNVEV (reference sequence). The CDR3 is CASSGLAGARTDTQYF. In DNA form, the CDR3 reads TGTGCCAGCAGTGGATTAGCGGGGGCTCGCACAGATACGCAGTATTTT.

The chain is built from TRBV27 and TRBJ2-2; D is undetermined. Germline-derived CDR1 and CDR2 are MNHEY and SMNVEV (reference sequence). V gave up 7 bases and J gave up 0 bases, with 3 bases separating them. CDR3 length: 12 amino acids. Here the CDR3 reads CASMTNTGELFF. The CDR3 DNA reads as TGTGCCAGCATGACGAACACCGGGGAGCTGTTTTTT.

J is TRBJ2-5 and V is TRBV27; D is unresolved. The length of the CDR3 is 12 residues. V was trimmed by 6 bases and J by 5 bases, leaving 10 bases between them. Germline V lookup: CDR1 MNHEY, CDR2 SMNVEV (reference sequence). Here the CDR3 reads CASSRIGETQYF. The CDR3 region has the DNA TGTGCCAGCAGCCGAATAGGGGAGACCCAGTACTTC.

The chain carries TRBV5-6 and TRBJ2-3, with a tentative D call TRBD2 (6 bases). The CDR3 consists of 15 residues. Germline V gene lookup returns CDR1 SGHDT and CDR2 YYEEEE. Trimming left V 1 base short and J 0 bases short, with 9 bases between. DNA of the CDR3: TGTGCCAGCAGCTTGCGGGGGATTAGCACAGATACGCAGTATTTT. Encoded protein: CASSLRGISTDTQYF.

This chain links TRBV5-4 with TRBJ2-1; no definite D call. CDR3 size: 12 residues. Germline V gives CDR1 SGHNT, CDR2 YYREEE (reference sequence). Deletions cut 0 bases from V and 9 bases from J, with 7 bases between. CDR3 residues: CASSLAGPEQFF. The CDR3 nucleotides are TGTGCCAGCAGCTTGGCGGGCCCTGAGCAGTTCTTC.

The gene calls are TRBV27 and TRBJ2-3; no reliable D call. Trimming removed 2 bases from V and 0 bases from J, with 12 bases in between. The CDR3 runs to 16 residues. In germline, CDR1 is MNHEY, CDR2 SMNVEV (reference sequence). The CDR3 here is CASSLQPAVSTDTQYF. CDR3 sequence (DNA): TGTGCCAGCAGTTTACAACCGGCGGTAAGCACAGATACGCAGTATTTT.

The chain combines TRBV2 with TRBJ2-5, with D tentatively TRBD1 (6 bases). Deletions cut 8 bases from V and 4 bases from J, with 8 bases between. This CDR3 comprises 11 residues. Germline assignment: CDR1 SNHLY and CDR2 FYNNEI. As DNA, the CDR3 is TGTGCCAGCCAGGGGACAGAGACCCAGTACTTC. Its translation is CASQGTETQYF.

DNA for the CDR3: TGTGCCAGTAGTATTCTCGGGTACCACACTGGGGCCAACGTCCTGACTTTC. Translated: CASSILGYHTGANVLTF. The rearrangement joins TRBV19 to TRBJ2-6; no clear D gene. Germline V gene lookup returns CDR1 LNHDA and CDR2 SQIVND (reference sequence). This CDR3 has 17 residues. V was pared by 3 bases and J by 2 bases, with 14 bases between.

This clone was observed a single time. The CDR3 loop is CASSSLPTSGTYEQYF. For the CDR3, the DNA is TGTGCCAGCAGTTCCCTCCCCACTAGCGGTACCTACGAGCAGTACTTC. The chain recombines TRBV28 with TRBJ2-7; 8 nucleotides line up with TRBD2. CDR1 is MDHEN and CDR2 is SYDVKM in the germline V gene. V gave up 4 bases and J gave up 2 bases; unmatched junction bases: 10. CDR3 length: 16 residues.

The chain couples TRBV19 to TRBJ1-5; TRBD1 agrees at 10 bases. Trimming at V came to 7 bases and at J to 9 bases, leaving 15 bases not matched to a gene. CDR1 and CDR2 from the germline V gene are LNHDA and SQIVND (reference sequence). The CDR3 spans 16 residues. The CDR3 loop reads CASISYAGQGVGPQHF. CDR3 DNA: TGTGCCAGTATATCCTACGCTGGACAGGGGGTAGGGCCCCAGCATTTT. Combining the CDR3 with reference TRBV19 and TRBJ1-5 gives the whole variable domain DGGITQSPKYLFRKEGQNVTLSCEQNLNHDAMYWYRQDPGQGLRLIYYSQIVNDFQKGDIAEGYSVSREKKESFPLTVTSAQKNPTAFYLCASISYAGQGVGPQHFGDGTRLSIL.

This clone was observed a few times. This rearrangement joins TRBV28 to TRBJ2-7; D is possibly TRBD1 or TRBD2 (5 bases each). V lost 5 bases, J lost 6 bases, and 17 bases lay in between. The germline CDR1 and CDR2 sequences are MDHEN and SYDVKM. The CDR3 contains 14 residues. The CDR3 DNA reads as TGTGCCAGCAGTAGAACCGGGGCCCGTGTCGAGCAGTACTTC. The encoded protein is CASSRTGARVEQYF. Using reference TRBV28 and TRBJ2-7 for the parts outside the CDR3, the full variable domain is DVKVTQSSRYLVKRTGEKVFLECVQDMDHENMFWYRQDPGLGLRLIYFSYDVKMKEKGDIPEGYSVSREKKERFSLILESASTNQTSMYLCASSRTGARVEQYFGPGTRLTVT.

This clone has more than one count but fewer than ten. The chain joins TRBV7-9 to TRBJ2-1; D gene unclear. Germline V lookup: CDR1 SEHNR, CDR2 FQNEAQ (reference sequence). V lost 2 bases to trimming and J lost 7 bases, with 3 bases between them. The CDR3 sequence is 11 residues long. CDR3 residues: CASSLPNEQFF. As DNA, the CDR3 is TGTGCCAGCAGCTTACCTAATGAGCAGTTCTTC.

V usage is TRBV19 and J usage is TRBJ2-1; no reliable D call. The CDR3 is 15 amino acids. Per germline, CDR1 LNHDA and CDR2 SQIVND (reference sequence). The V gene lost 2 bases and the J gene lost 0 bases, with 8 bases spanning the gap. The CDR3 here is CASSISPSSYNEQFF. In DNA, the CDR3 is TGTGCCAGTAGTATAAGTCCGTCCTCCTACAATGAGCAGTTCTTC.

This clone was detected once. The rearrangement uses TRBV10-2 and TRBJ1-2, with TRBD1 matching 8 bases. CDR3 size: 16 residues. J gave up 2 bases and V 2 bases, and 7 bases lay outside the gene matches. CDR1 is WSHSY, CDR2 SAAADI, per germline. The CDR3 DNA is TGCGCCAGCAGTGAGGGGACAGGTCTCGACAACTATGGCTACACCTTC. Amino acid sequence: CASSEGTGLDNYGYTF.

The V gene is TRBV14, the J gene TRBJ2-7; no reliable D call. Between the trimmed V and J ends, which lost 4 bases and 4 bases, there was a span of 11 bases. This CDR3 has 13 amino acids. Germline CDR1 is SGHDN and CDR2 is FVKESK. DNA of the CDR3: TGTGCCAGCAGCCGAGAGGCGGAGTACGAGCAGTACTTC. Protein: CASSREAEYEQYF.

The rearrangement uses TRBV5-4 and TRBJ2-1; 8 nucleotides line up with TRBD2. Losses at the gene ends were 8 bases for V and 15 bases for J; bases not matched to a gene: 16. Germline lookup yields CDR1 SGHNT and CDR2 YYREEE (reference sequence). CDR3 size: 13 residues. The DNA of the CDR3 is TGTGCCAGTTCGGGGGGGACGGGACTACGGCGGTTCTTC. Translated: CASSGGTGLRRFF.

The V and J genes are TRBV28 and TRBJ2-7; 7 bases align to TRBD2. This CDR3 region has 12 residues. The junction had 3 bases not matched to a gene; V was cut back by 6 bases and J by 4 bases. The germline gives CDR1 MDHEN, CDR2 SYDVKM. As DNA, the CDR3 is TGTGCCAGCAGAACGGGGGGTTACGAGCAGTACTTC. Amino acids: CASRTGGYEQYF.